The rows below give T cell receptor beta chains drawn from one sample of a study of blood T cell repertoires in COVID-19. Using immunoSEQ multiplex PCR, the repertoire was profiled, and TCRdb retains in-frame clones only, with some absent. The sample lists 300,000 to 400,000 clones, 75% to 90% occurring once. Material: PBMCs or T cells enriched from blood (not recorded which). These receptors were taken from a man between 18 and 29 years old who had recovered from COVID-19. Each CDR3 is given with its conserved first and last residue. D genes are given only for firm matches. The size of a clone is reported for some rows only, either as once, few or many, or as a class for expanded clones.

CDR3nt: TGTGCCAGCAATCGACCGGGACAGGGGATCTACGAGCAGTACTTC; CDR3aa: CASNRPGQGIYEQYF; v_gene: TRBV6-5; j_gene: TRBJ2-7; abundance: -; d_gene: TRBD1
CDR3nt: TGTGCCAGCAGCGCCGGGACAGCTCATCCGCATTTT; CDR3aa: CASSAGTAHPHF; v_gene: TRBV4-2; j_gene: TRBJ1-5; abundance: -; d_gene: TRBD1
CDR3nt: TGTGCCGGCGGTACGGGAACCTATGGCTACACCTTC; CDR3aa: CAGGTGTYGYTF; v_gene: TRBV6-5; j_gene: TRBJ1-2; abundance: -; d_gene: -
CDR3nt: TGCAGTGGGGCAGCGGGAAAGGCAAATGAGCAGTTCTTC; CDR3aa: CSGAAGKANEQFF; v_gene: TRBV29-1; j_gene: TRBJ2-1; abundance: -; d_gene: TRBD2
CDR3nt: TGTGCCAGCAGTTCACTAGCGGGAGCTGGGTACGAGCAGTACTTC; CDR3aa: CASSSLAGAGYEQYF; v_gene: TRBV28; j_gene: TRBJ2-7; abundance: -; d_gene: TRBD2
CDR3nt: TGTGCCAGCAGCGTAGACGGGTTAACCAAAAACATTCAGTACTTC; CDR3aa: CASSVDGLTKNIQYF; v_gene: TRBV9; j_gene: TRBJ2-4; abundance: -; d_gene: -
CDR3nt: TGTGCCAGCAGCCGAGCCGGGACAGGGTCTCTTGGAAACACCATATATTTT; CDR3aa: CASSRAGTGSLGNTIYF; v_gene: TRBV6-2/TRBV6-3; j_gene: TRBJ1-3; abundance: once; d_gene: TRBD1
CDR3nt: TGTGCCAGCAGCCTAACAGTGATCTCCTACGAGCAGTACTTC; CDR3aa: CASSLTVISYEQYF; v_gene: TRBV7-9; j_gene: TRBJ2-7; abundance: once; d_gene: -
CDR3nt: TGTGCCAGCAGTGAAGCCAGGACAGCGAACACTGAAGCTTTCTTT; CDR3aa: CASSEARTANTEAFF; v_gene: TRBV6-1; j_gene: TRBJ1-1; abundance: -; d_gene: -
CDR3nt: TGTGCCAGTAGTTGGACAGGGAAGGGGAACACTGAAGCTTTCTTT; CDR3aa: CASSWTGKGNTEAFF; v_gene: TRBV19; j_gene: TRBJ1-1; abundance: -; d_gene: TRBD1
CDR3nt: TGTGCCACCAGCCTCGGACAGGGCACTGAAGCTTTCTTT; CDR3aa: CATSLGQGTEAFF; v_gene: TRBV15; j_gene: TRBJ1-1; abundance: -; d_gene: TRBD1
CDR3nt: TGTGCCAGCAGCCCCCGGGGTGCGGTCTCACCCCTCCACTTT; CDR3aa: CASSPRGAVSPLHF; v_gene: TRBV3-1/TRBV3-2; j_gene: TRBJ1-6; abundance: -; d_gene: -
CDR3nt: TGTGCCAGCAGCTTAGCGAGGCAACAGGGTGGTGAGCAGTTCTTC; CDR3aa: CASSLARQQGGEQFF; v_gene: TRBV7-8; j_gene: TRBJ2-1; abundance: -; d_gene: -
CDR3nt: TGCAGTGCTTTCACATCCTACGAGCAGTACTTC; CDR3aa: CSAFTSYEQYF; v_gene: TRBV20-1; j_gene: TRBJ2-7; abundance: -; d_gene: -
CDR3nt: TGTGCCAGCCTCCGGGACAGGGGGAACGAGCAGTACTTC; CDR3aa: CASLRDRGNEQYF; v_gene: TRBV28; j_gene: TRBJ2-7; abundance: -; d_gene: TRBD1
CDR3nt: TGTGCCAGCAGCGCGACCCCTCAGACAGCCCTACAATCCACCCTCCACTTT; CDR3aa: CASSATPQTALQSTLHF; v_gene: TRBV7-3; j_gene: TRBJ1-6; abundance: -; d_gene: -
CDR3nt: TGTGCCTCGGTTTTACAGGGAAATTCACCCCTCCACTTT; CDR3aa: CASVLQGNSPLHF; v_gene: TRBV30; j_gene: TRBJ1-6; abundance: once; d_gene: -
CDR3nt: TGTGCCACCAGTGATCCCGGGGGACTTTCGGCTTTCTTT; CDR3aa: CATSDPGGLSAFF; v_gene: TRBV24-1; j_gene: TRBJ1-1; abundance: -; d_gene: -
CDR3nt: TGTGCCAGCAGCTCGGGACTAGTGACAGATACGCAGTATTTT; CDR3aa: CASSSGLVTDTQYF; v_gene: TRBV5-4; j_gene: TRBJ2-3; abundance: -; d_gene: TRBD2
CDR3nt: TGTGCCAGCAGCGCACAGCTGGGACAGGGGGGTCAAGGTGAGCAGTTCTTC; CDR3aa: CASSAQLGQGGQGEQFF; v_gene: TRBV11-3; j_gene: TRBJ2-1; abundance: -; d_gene: TRBD1
CDR3nt: TGCAGCGTTGACAGACAGGGAATTCGCAATGAGCAGTTCTTC; CDR3aa: CSVDRQGIRNEQFF; v_gene: TRBV29-1; j_gene: TRBJ2-1; abundance: -; d_gene: TRBD1
CDR3nt: TGTGCCTGGAGTACCGGACGGGGGGACTACGAGCAGTACTTC; CDR3aa: CAWSTGRGDYEQYF; v_gene: TRBV30; j_gene: TRBJ2-7; abundance: -; d_gene: TRBD2
CDR3nt: TGTGCCAGCAGCTCGGACACGAACACTGAAGCTTTCTTT; CDR3aa: CASSSDTNTEAFF; v_gene: TRBV7-9; j_gene: TRBJ1-1; abundance: -; d_gene: -
CDR3nt: TGTGCCATCAGAGGGACAGGGGGCCAAGAGACCCAGTACTTC; CDR3aa: CAIRGTGGQETQYF; v_gene: TRBV10-3; j_gene: TRBJ2-5; abundance: -; d_gene: TRBD1
CDR3nt: TGTGCCAGCAGATCCCAGGGGAGGGCCCGCACTGAAGCTTTCTTT; CDR3aa: CASRSQGRARTEAFF; v_gene: TRBV6-5; j_gene: TRBJ1-1; abundance: few; d_gene: -
CDR3nt: TGTGCCAGCAGTTTAGGCAGGGCCTATAGCAATCAGCCCCAGCATTTT; CDR3aa: CASSLGRAYSNQPQHF; v_gene: TRBV28; j_gene: TRBJ1-5; abundance: -; d_gene: -
CDR3nt: TGTGCCAGCAGACCATCGACAGGGAATGAGCAGTTCTTC; CDR3aa: CASRPSTGNEQFF; v_gene: TRBV6-1; j_gene: TRBJ2-1; abundance: -; d_gene: TRBD1
CDR3nt: TGTGCCAGCAGCCGGACTAGCGGGTGGCAGTACTTC; CDR3aa: CASSRTSGWQYF; v_gene: TRBV3-1/TRBV3-2; j_gene: TRBJ2-5; abundance: few; d_gene: TRBD2
CDR3nt: TGCAGCGTGAGAAGCGGGAGAGGCTACGAGCAGTACTTC; CDR3aa: CSVRSGRGYEQYF; v_gene: TRBV29-1; j_gene: TRBJ2-7; abundance: -; d_gene: TRBD2
CDR3nt: TGTGCCAGCAGCTCTCTAGCGGGGGGCTCCTACAATGAGCAGTTCTTC; CDR3aa: CASSSLAGGSYNEQFF; v_gene: TRBV11-3; j_gene: TRBJ2-1; abundance: -; d_gene: TRBD2
CDR3nt: TGTGCCAGCAGCCGCGGAGGCAGGGAGGCCGGGGAGCTGTTTTTT; CDR3aa: CASSRGGREAGELFF; v_gene: TRBV11-3; j_gene: TRBJ2-2; abundance: -; d_gene: -
CDR3nt: TGTGCCAGCAGTTATAGTCCTGGGAACACTGAAGCTTTCTTT; CDR3aa: CASSYSPGNTEAFF; v_gene: TRBV27; j_gene: TRBJ1-1; abundance: -; d_gene: -
CDR3nt: TGTGCCAGCAGCCAACTTAAGGGGGCTGGGGCCAACGTCCTGACTTTC; CDR3aa: CASSQLKGAGANVLTF; v_gene: TRBV3-1/TRBV3-2; j_gene: TRBJ2-6; abundance: -; d_gene: -
CDR3nt: TGTGCCAGCAGCCCTCCTAGCGGGGTTCGAGAGACCCAGTACTTC; CDR3aa: CASSPPSGVRETQYF; v_gene: TRBV5-6; j_gene: TRBJ2-5; abundance: -; d_gene: TRBD2
CDR3nt: TGTGCCAGCAGTACAGGGGTCCCCAATCAGCCCCAGCATTTT; CDR3aa: CASSTGVPNQPQHF; v_gene: TRBV2; j_gene: TRBJ1-5; abundance: -; d_gene: TRBD1
CDR3nt: TGTGCCAGCAGTAACAGGGTCACAGATACGCAGTATTTT; CDR3aa: CASSNRVTDTQYF; v_gene: TRBV25-1; j_gene: TRBJ2-3; abundance: -; d_gene: -
CDR3nt: TGTGCCAGCAGTTTAGGAGGGGACTCTGGAAACACCATATATTTT; CDR3aa: CASSLGGDSGNTIYF; v_gene: TRBV27; j_gene: TRBJ1-3; abundance: -; d_gene: -
CDR3nt: TGCAGCTTTACCGGGTACCAAGAGACCCAGTACTTC; CDR3aa: CSFTGYQETQYF; v_gene: TRBV29-1; j_gene: TRBJ2-5; abundance: -; d_gene: -
CDR3nt: TGTGCCAGCAGCACTCAAGCGGGAGGGCTCAACAATGAGCAGTTCTTC; CDR3aa: CASSTQAGGLNNEQFF; v_gene: TRBV9; j_gene: TRBJ2-1; abundance: -; d_gene: TRBD2
CDR3nt: TGTGCCAGCAGTACCACCCGGGGCTACACCTTC; CDR3aa: CASSTTRGYTF; v_gene: TRBV6-1; j_gene: TRBJ1-2; abundance: -; d_gene: -
CDR3nt: TGTGCCAGCGGAGACCGGGACAGAGCAGATACGCAGTATTTT; CDR3aa: CASGDRDRADTQYF; v_gene: TRBV25-1; j_gene: TRBJ2-3; abundance: -; d_gene: TRBD1
CDR3nt: TGTGCCAGCAGCGGGGGTTACAGGGGAGCCTACAATGAGCAGTTCTTC; CDR3aa: CASSGGYRGAYNEQFF; v_gene: TRBV11-2; j_gene: TRBJ2-1; abundance: -; d_gene: TRBD1
CDR3nt: TGTGCCAGCAGCTCTGCGGGCAGAGCGGGCACTGAAGCTTTCTTT; CDR3aa: CASSSAGRAGTEAFF; v_gene: TRBV7-8; j_gene: TRBJ1-1; abundance: -; d_gene: -
CDR3nt: TGTGCCACCAGTGATTCAGGGGTGGCAAACACCATATATTTT; CDR3aa: CATSDSGVANTIYF; v_gene: TRBV24-1; j_gene: TRBJ1-3; abundance: -; d_gene: -
CDR3nt: TGTGCCAGCTCACCAGCGGGACAGCCTAACTATGGCTACACCTTC; CDR3aa: CASSPAGQPNYGYTF; v_gene: TRBV18; j_gene: TRBJ1-2; abundance: -; d_gene: TRBD1
CDR3nt: TGTGCCAGCAGCTTAAGAGGGACCCTCCACTTT; CDR3aa: CASSLRGTLHF; v_gene: TRBV7-6; j_gene: TRBJ1-6; abundance: -; d_gene: -
CDR3nt: TGTGCCAGCAGCTCGACGACAGCCTACGAGCAGTACTTC; CDR3aa: CASSSTTAYEQYF; v_gene: TRBV5-6; j_gene: TRBJ2-7; abundance: -; d_gene: -
CDR3nt: TGTGCCTGGAACAGCGGTAGCTACGAGCAGTACTTC; CDR3aa: CAWNSGSYEQYF; v_gene: TRBV30; j_gene: TRBJ2-7; abundance: -; d_gene: -
CDR3nt: TGCGCCAGCAGCGAACAGGGGGGGAACACTGAAGCTTTCTTT; CDR3aa: CASSEQGGNTEAFF; v_gene: TRBV5-1; j_gene: TRBJ1-1; abundance: -; d_gene: TRBD1
CDR3nt: TGTGCCAGCAGCCTCGGGGGAGTGTACACTGAAGCTTTCTTT; CDR3aa: CASSLGGVYTEAFF; v_gene: TRBV27; j_gene: TRBJ1-1; abundance: -; d_gene: -
CDR3nt: TGTGCCAGCAGCAGGACGGGTCTGGAGGGAAAACTGTTTTTT; CDR3aa: CASSRTGLEGKLFF; v_gene: TRBV3-1/TRBV3-2; j_gene: TRBJ1-4; abundance: -; d_gene: -
CDR3nt: TGTGCCAGCAGTGAAGAGGTAGGAGCCCAATACAATGAGCAGTTCTTC; CDR3aa: CASSEEVGAQYNEQFF; v_gene: TRBV2; j_gene: TRBJ2-1; abundance: -; d_gene: -
CDR3nt: TGTGCCAGCAGCAAAGCTACTTCCTACAATGAGCAGTTCTTC; CDR3aa: CASSKATSYNEQFF; v_gene: TRBV21-1; j_gene: TRBJ2-1; abundance: -; d_gene: -
CDR3nt: TGTGCCAGCAGGACCGGGACAGGTAGAGAAAAACTGTTTTTT; CDR3aa: CASRTGTGREKLFF; v_gene: TRBV6-5; j_gene: TRBJ1-4; abundance: -; d_gene: TRBD1
CDR3nt: TGTGCCAGTAGTATAGTTTTTTTCCACGGACAGGGGAGCGGTGAGCAGTTCTTC; CDR3aa: CASSIVFFHGQGSGEQFF; v_gene: TRBV19; j_gene: TRBJ2-1; abundance: -; d_gene: TRBD1
CDR3nt: TGCGCCAGCAGTCAATCGGACAGGGGACCTCCTTGGGACTATGGCTACACCTTC; CDR3aa: CASSQSDRGPPWDYGYTF; v_gene: TRBV23-1; j_gene: TRBJ1-2; abundance: -; d_gene: TRBD1
CDR3nt: TGTGCCAGCAGCTTGGGACAGGGGCAGTCCGGTGGCTACACCTTC; CDR3aa: CASSLGQGQSGGYTF; v_gene: TRBV5-4; j_gene: TRBJ1-2; abundance: -; d_gene: TRBD1
CDR3nt: TGTGCCAGCAGCCAAGATCCAGGGTTCAATGAGCAGTTCTTC; CDR3aa: CASSQDPGFNEQFF; v_gene: TRBV14; j_gene: TRBJ2-1; abundance: -; d_gene: -
CDR3nt: TGTGCCAGCAGCCCAGACAGAACGGCTTTCTTT; CDR3aa: CASSPDRTAFF; v_gene: TRBV7-9; j_gene: TRBJ1-1; abundance: once; d_gene: -
CDR3nt: TGTGCCAGCAGCCAAGAGGGGCAGAACAATCAGCCCCAGCATTTT; CDR3aa: CASSQEGQNNQPQHF; v_gene: TRBV3-1/TRBV3-2; j_gene: TRBJ1-5; abundance: -; d_gene: -